This T cell receptor beta chain was profiled in a study of blood T cell repertoires in COVID-19. For the study at large: COVID-19 samples, acute and convalescent, were from the United States, Italy and Spain.

Original data processing: Amplification from reference gene primers served as the basis for estimated nucleated cell counts. Generated by immunoSEQ multiplex PCR, the TCRdb table keeps only in-frame clones and is missing some. V and J calls and clone size are as listed in that table; D and trimming were resolved from the DNA. Here the sample spans 150,000 to 200,000 clones, over 70% being singletons. Trimming cost V 6 bases and J 7 bases, with 15 bases left between them. The germline V gene encodes CDR1 SGHVS and CDR2 FNYEAQ. The CDR3 has 14 residues. This clonotype originated in a man between 65 and 85 years old with acute or convalescent COVID-19. The specimen sequenced was peripheral blood. The V call is TRBV7-6, the J call TRBJ1-4; no clear D gene. The CDR3 sequence is CASSSAGVREKLFF. CDR3 DNA: TGTGCCAGCAGTTCCGCCGGGGTCCGTGAAAAACTGTTTTTT.